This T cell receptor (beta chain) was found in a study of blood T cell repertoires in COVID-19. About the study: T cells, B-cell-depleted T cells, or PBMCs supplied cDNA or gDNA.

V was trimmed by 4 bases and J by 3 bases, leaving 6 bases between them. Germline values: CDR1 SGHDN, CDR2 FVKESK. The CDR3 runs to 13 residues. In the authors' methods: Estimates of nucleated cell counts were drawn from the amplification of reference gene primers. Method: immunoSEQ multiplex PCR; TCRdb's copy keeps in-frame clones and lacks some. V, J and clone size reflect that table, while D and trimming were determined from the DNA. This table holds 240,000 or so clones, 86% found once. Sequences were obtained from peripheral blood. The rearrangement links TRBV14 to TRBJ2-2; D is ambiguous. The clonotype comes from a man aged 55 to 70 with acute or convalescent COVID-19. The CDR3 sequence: CASSLIDTGELFF. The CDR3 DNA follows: TGTGCCAGCAGCCTCATAGACACCGGGGAGCTGTTTTTT.